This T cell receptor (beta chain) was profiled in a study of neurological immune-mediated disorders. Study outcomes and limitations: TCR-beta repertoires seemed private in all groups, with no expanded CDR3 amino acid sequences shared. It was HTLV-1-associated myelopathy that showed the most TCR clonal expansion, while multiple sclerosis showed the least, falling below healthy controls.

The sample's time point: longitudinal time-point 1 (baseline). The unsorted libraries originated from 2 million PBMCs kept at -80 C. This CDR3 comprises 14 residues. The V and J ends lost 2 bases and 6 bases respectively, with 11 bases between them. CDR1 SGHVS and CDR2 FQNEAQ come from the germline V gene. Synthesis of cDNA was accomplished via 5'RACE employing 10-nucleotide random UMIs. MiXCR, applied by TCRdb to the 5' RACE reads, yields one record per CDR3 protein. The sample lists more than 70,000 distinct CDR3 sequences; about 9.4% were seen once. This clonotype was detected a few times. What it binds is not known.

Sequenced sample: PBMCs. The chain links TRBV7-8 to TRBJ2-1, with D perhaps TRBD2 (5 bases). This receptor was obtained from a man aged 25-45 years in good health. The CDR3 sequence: CASSLWQRSNEQFF. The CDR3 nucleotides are TGTGCCAGCAGCTTATGGCAGCGGAGCAATGAGCAGTTCTTC.